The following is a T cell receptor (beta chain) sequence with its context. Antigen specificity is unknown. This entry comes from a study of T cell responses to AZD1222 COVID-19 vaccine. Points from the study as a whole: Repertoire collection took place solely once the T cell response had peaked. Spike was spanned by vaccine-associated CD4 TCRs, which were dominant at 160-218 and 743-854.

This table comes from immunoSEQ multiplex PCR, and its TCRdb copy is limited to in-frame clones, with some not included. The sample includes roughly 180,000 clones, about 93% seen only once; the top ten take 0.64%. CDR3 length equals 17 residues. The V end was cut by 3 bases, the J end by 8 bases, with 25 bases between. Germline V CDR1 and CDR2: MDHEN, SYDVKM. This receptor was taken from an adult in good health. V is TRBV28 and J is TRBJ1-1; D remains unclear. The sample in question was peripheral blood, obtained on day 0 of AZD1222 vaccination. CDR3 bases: TGTGCCAGCAGTTTTTTTCTGGTCTCAGCAGTCGGGCAGGAAGCTTTCTTT. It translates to CASSFFLVSAVGQEAFF.